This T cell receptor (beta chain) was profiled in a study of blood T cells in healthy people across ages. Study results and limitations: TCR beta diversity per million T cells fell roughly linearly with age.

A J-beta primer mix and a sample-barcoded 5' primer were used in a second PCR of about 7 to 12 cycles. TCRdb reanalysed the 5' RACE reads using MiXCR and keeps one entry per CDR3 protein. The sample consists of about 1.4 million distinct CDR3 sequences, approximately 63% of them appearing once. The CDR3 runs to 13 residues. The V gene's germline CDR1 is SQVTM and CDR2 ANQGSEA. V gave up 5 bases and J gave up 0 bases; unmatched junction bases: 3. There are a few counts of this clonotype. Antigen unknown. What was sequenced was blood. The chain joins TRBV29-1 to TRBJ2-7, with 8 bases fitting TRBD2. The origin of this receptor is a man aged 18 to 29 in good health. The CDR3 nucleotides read TGCAGCGTTTCGCGGGGGGTCTCCTACGAGCAGTACTTC. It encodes CSVSRGVSYEQYF.